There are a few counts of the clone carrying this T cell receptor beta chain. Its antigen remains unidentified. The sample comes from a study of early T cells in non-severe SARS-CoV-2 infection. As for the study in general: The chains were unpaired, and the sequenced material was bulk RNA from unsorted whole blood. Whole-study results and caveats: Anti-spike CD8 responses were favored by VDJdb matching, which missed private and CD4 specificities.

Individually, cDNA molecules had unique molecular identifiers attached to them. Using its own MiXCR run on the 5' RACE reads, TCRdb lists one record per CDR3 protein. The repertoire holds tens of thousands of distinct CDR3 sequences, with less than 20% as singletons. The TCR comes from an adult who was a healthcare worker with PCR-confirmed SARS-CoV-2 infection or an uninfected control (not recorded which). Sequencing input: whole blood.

CDR3 nucleotide sequence: TGTGCCTGGAGTATGGTCGCAGGGGGCAGTGAAGCTTTCTTT. This codes for CAWSMVAGGSEAFF. The chain employs TRBV30 and TRBJ1-1, with 8 nucleotides matching TRBD1. The V gene end was trimmed by 2 bases and the J gene end by 7 bases; junction bases not matched to a gene: 9. The V gene's germline CDR1 is GTSNPN and CDR2 SVGIG (reference sequence). The CDR3 contains 14 residues.